This paragraph covers one TCR beta chain sequence. These data originate in a study of blood T cell repertoires in COVID-19. On the study more broadly: Samples came from the United States, Italy and Spain, spanning acute and convalescent COVID-19. T cells, B-cell-depleted T cells, or PBMCs supplied cDNA or gDNA.

The CDR3 has 17 amino acids. The ends were cut back, 2 bases at V and 2 bases at J, with 17 bases in the middle. Germline V gives CDR1 LNHDA, CDR2 SQIVND (reference sequence). Assay: immunoSEQ multiplex PCR; the TCRdb copy retains only in-frame clones and omits some. Seen here are approximately 200,000 clones, 86% observed once, and the top ten hold 2.5% to 3.5%. The gene calls are TRBV19 and TRBJ2-3, with a possible D match to TRBD2 (6 bases). The sample consisted of peripheral blood. The clonotype was recovered from a woman in her twenties or thirties with active or convalescent COVID-19. CDR3 coding DNA: TGTGCCAGTAGTATACGGGGACTTGTTCTAGACACAGATACGCAGTATTTT. Translating gives CASSIRGLVLDTDTQYF.